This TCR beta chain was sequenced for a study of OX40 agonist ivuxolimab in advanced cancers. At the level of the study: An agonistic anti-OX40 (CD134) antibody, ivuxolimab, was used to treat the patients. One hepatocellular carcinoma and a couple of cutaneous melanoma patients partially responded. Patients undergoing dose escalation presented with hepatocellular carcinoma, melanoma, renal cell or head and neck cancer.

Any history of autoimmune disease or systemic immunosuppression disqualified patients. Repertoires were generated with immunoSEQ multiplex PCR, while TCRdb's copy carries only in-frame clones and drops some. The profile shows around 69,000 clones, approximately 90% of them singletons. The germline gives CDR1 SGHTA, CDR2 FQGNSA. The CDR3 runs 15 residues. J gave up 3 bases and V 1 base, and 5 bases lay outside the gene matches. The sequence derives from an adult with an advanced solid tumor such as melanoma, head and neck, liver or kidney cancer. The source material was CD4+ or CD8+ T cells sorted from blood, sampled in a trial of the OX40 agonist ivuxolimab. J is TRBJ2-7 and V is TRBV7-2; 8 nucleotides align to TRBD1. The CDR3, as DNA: TGTGCCAGCAGCTTAGACAGGGGGGTCAGCTACGAGCAGTACTTC. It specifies CASSLDRGVSYEQYF.